This TCR beta chain derives from a study of T cell clonotyping in hematopoietic cell transplantation. This clone was detected only once. From germline, CDR1 is SGHDN and CDR2 FVKESK. The CDR3 spans 15 residues. The V and J ends lost 5 bases and 1 base respectively, with 13 bases between them. Here immunoSEQ multiplex PCR was the method, and the copy in TCRdb shows in-frame clones only, minus some. This sample yields 13,000 to 15,000 clones, of which 95% to 98% are seen a single time; roughly 4% belongs to the top ten. The sequenced sample was peripheral blood mononuclear cells, obtained 30 days after allogeneic stem cell transplant. The J gene is TRBJ2-3, the V gene TRBV14; a weak D match, TRBD2 (6 bases). The sequence derives from a female patient aged 45-60 years who had an allogeneic stem cell transplant from an unrelated donor, so T cells may come from the graft donor. Some clones in this sample may be carry-over from other donors' samples. This CDR3 reads CASSLRLGGTDTQYF. CDR3 coding DNA: TGTGCCAGCAGCTTACGACTAGGCGGCACAGATACGCAGTATTTT.